A single sample gave rise to the 27 T cell receptor beta chains below, sequenced in a study of T cell repertoires in cytomegalovirus infection. MiXCR, run by TCRdb on the reads, gives a single entry per CDR3 protein. The table includes about 600,000 distinct CDR3 sequences, approximately 24% detected once. Sequencing was carried out using CD8+ T cells from PBMCs. These receptors were obtained from a human donor in good health (CMV status not recorded). Some clones in this sample may be carry-over from other donors' samples.

There are many counts of this clonotype. The rearrangement links TRBV7-6 to TRBJ2-3; 10 nucleotides line up with TRBD2. CDR3 length equals 16 residues. V lost 4 bases and J lost 2; bases outside the gene matches: 6. Per germline, CDR1 SGHVS and CDR2 FNYEAQ. The CDR3 bases are TGTGCCAGCAGCTCCCATCTAGCGGGGGACACAGATACGCAGTATTTT. It codes for CASSSHLAGDTDTQYF.

The chain has TRBV7-2 and TRBJ2-2; D is possibly TRBD2 (6 bases). The germline V gene encodes CDR1 SGHTA and CDR2 FQGNSA. The ends were cut back, 2 bases at V and 7 bases at J, with 23 bases in the middle. The CDR3 is 18 residues long. Here the CDR3 DNA reads TGTGCCAGCAGCTTAAGTTTTCAACGTGCTCGGGGGTTCGGGGAGCTGTTTTTT. This sequence encodes CASSLSFQRARGFGELFF.

The J gene is TRBJ2-7, the V gene TRBV6-8, with D perhaps TRBD1 or TRBD2 (5 bases each). In germline, CDR1 is MNHGY, CDR2 SAAAGT. Deletions cut 6 bases from V and 2 bases from J, with 14 bases between. This CDR3 is built from 14 residues. The CDR3 DNA is TGTGCCAGCAGCAACGACGGGGACCCCTACGAGCAGTACGTC. Protein: CASSNDGDPYEQYV.

The gene calls are TRBV2 and TRBJ2-7; the D is unclear. This CDR3 spans 12 amino acids. V was trimmed by 10 bases and J by 0 bases, leaving 10 bases between them. CDR1 and CDR2 from the germline V gene are SNHLY and FYNNEI. CDR3 region: CATRPTSYEQYF. CDR3 DNA: TGTGCCACCCGGCCAACCTCCTACGAGCAGTACTTC.

The chain joins TRBV20-1 to TRBJ2-1, with a possible D match to TRBD2 (6 bases). Germline CDR1 and CDR2: DFQATT and SNEGSKA (reference sequence). This CDR3 has 13 amino acids. The germline V and J ends were trimmed by 3 bases and 7 bases, with 13 bases remaining between them. The DNA of the CDR3 is TGCAGTGCTAGGTCTGGCGGGGTGAATGAGCAGTTCTTC. It is translated as CSARSGGVNEQFF.

This clonotype was counted between two and nine times. The rearrangement uses TRBV20-1 and TRBJ2-1; D unresolved. V was pared by 0 bases and J by 0 bases, with 12 bases between. CDR3 length: 16 residues. Germline CDR1 and CDR2: DFQATT and SNEGSKA (reference sequence). In DNA form, the CDR3 reads TGCAGTGCTAGAGATCCGGGTATAAGCTCCTACAATGAGCAGTTCTTC. This translates into CSARDPGISSYNEQFF.

The V gene is TRBV19, the J gene TRBJ1-5; no reliable D call. Germline CDR1 is LNHDA and CDR2 is SQIVND (reference sequence). The CDR3 runs 15 residues. V lost 6 bases and J 2 bases, leaving 14 bases between the germline ends. CDR3 nucleotides: TGTGCCAGTAGCTCCGAGACCGTGGGCAATCAGCCCCAGCATTTT. The encoded protein is CASSSETVGNQPQHF.

Many counts were recorded for this clonotype. The chain couples TRBV11-1 to TRBJ2-3; D possibly corresponds to TRBD1 (5 bases). Between the trimmed V and J ends, which lost 4 bases and 4 bases, there was a span of 12 bases. The CDR3 sequence is 14 residues long. Germline V lookup: CDR1 SGHAT, CDR2 FQDESV (reference sequence). This CDR3 reads CASSSSDKSDTQYF. The CDR3 nucleotides are TGTGCCAGCAGCTCTTCGGACAAATCAGATACGCAGTATTTT.

This clonotype was counted a few times. The chain employs TRBV29-1 and TRBJ1-1; D is undetermined. The CDR3 length is 13 residues. From germline, CDR1 is SQVTM and CDR2 ANQGSEA. Trimming pared 4 bases from V and 5 bases from J, leaving 14 bases between. The CDR3 nucleotides read TGCAGCGTTGTACTCCCGCCGGGGACTGAAGCTTTCTTT. This translates into CSVVLPPGTEAFF.

The chain joins TRBV6-2 or TRBV6-3 to TRBJ1-1, with a possible D match to TRBD1 (5 bases). The CDR3 spans 14 residues. Germline CDR1 is MNHEY and CDR2 is SVGEGT. V was trimmed by 5 bases and J by 4 bases, leaving 14 bases between them. The CDR3 DNA reads TGTGCCAGCAGTGTACCAGAGAGGGGCACTGAAGCTTTCTTT. Translated: CASSVPERGTEAFF.

The V call is TRBV7-2, the J call TRBJ2-1; a possible D gene is TRBD2 (5 bases). Germline-derived CDR1 and CDR2 are SGHTA and FQGNSA. The CDR3 spans 13 residues. V was pared by 7 bases and J by 4 bases, with 11 bases between. The CDR3 reads CASNRGPYNEQFF. The CDR3, as DNA: TGTGCCAGCAACCGGGGTCCGTACAATGAGCAGTTCTTC.

This clonotype was observed at least ten times. V usage is TRBV7-6 and J usage is TRBJ1-5; the D is unclear. Germline loops: CDR1 SGHVS, CDR2 FNYEAQ. This CDR3 contains 13 residues. The V and J ends lost 5 bases and 4 bases respectively, with 9 bases between them. CDR3 in amino acids: CASSAYQNQPQHF. In DNA, the CDR3 is TGTGCCAGCAGCGCCTACCAAAATCAGCCCCAGCATTTT.

Concerning this clonotype: The germline gene is not matched at one end of the junction; a read error may be the cause. The rearrangement links TRBV12-5 to TRBJ1-2; D unclear. CDR1 LGHNT and CDR2 FRNRAP come from the germline V gene. The length of the CDR3 is 13 residues. The CDR3 DNA is TGTACTAGTGGTTTGGTCCCTAACTATGGCTACACCTTC. Its protein is CTSGLVPNYGYTF.

In its sample, this clonotype was seen a few times. The rearrangement uses TRBV10-3 and TRBJ2-5; a weak D match, TRBD2 (5 bases). This CDR3 is built from 12 residues. Deletions cut 6 bases from V and 5 bases from J, with 10 bases between. Germline V gives CDR1 ENHRY, CDR2 SYGVKD. This CDR3 reads CAIRDSGETQYF. The CDR3 DNA follows: TGTGCCATCAGGGACTCCGGGGAGACCCAGTACTTC.

At least ten counts were recorded for this clonotype. The chain uses TRBV7-9 and TRBJ1-5; D is ambiguous. V was trimmed by 5 bases and J by 6 bases, leaving 8 bases between them. CDR3 length: 12 amino acids. Per the germline V gene, CDR1 is SEHNR and CDR2 is FQNEAQ (reference sequence). The CDR3 is CASSRPRQPQHF. The CDR3 coding sequence is TGTGCCAGCAGCCGGCCCCGTCAGCCCCAGCATTTT.

The table lists this clonotype with many counts. The chain joins TRBV28 to TRBJ1-1, with unresolved D. With 5 bases removed from V and 1 base from J, the gap between germline ends came to 14 bases. The CDR3 runs 15 residues. The germline V gene has CDR1 MDHEN and CDR2 SYDVKM. This chain's CDR3 is CASSHLRDKNTEAFF. In DNA, the CDR3 is TGTGCCAGCAGTCACCTGAGGGATAAGAACACTGAAGCTTTCTTT.

This clonotype was recorded a few times. CDR3: CASSPTMGGKEQFF. In DNA form, the CDR3 reads TGTGCCAGCAGTCCCACGATGGGGGGAAAGGAGCAGTTCTTC. The chain recombines TRBV6-2 or TRBV6-3 with TRBJ2-1; perhaps TRBD2 as D (6 bases). The CDR3 contains 14 residues. V was pared by 5 bases and J by 10 bases, with 18 bases between. Germline CDR1 MNHEY, CDR2 SVGEGT.

V gene TRBV20-1 combines with J gene TRBJ2-1; the match to TRBD1 covers 10 bases. V was clipped by 5 bases and J by 8 bases; unmatched bases: 6. Germline V gene lookup returns CDR1 DFQATT and CDR2 SNEGSKA (reference sequence). The CDR3 has 13 residues. CDR3 amino acids: CSALDRGLDEQFF. CDR3 sequence (DNA): TGCAGTGCTCTTGACAGGGGGCTCGATGAGCAGTTCTTC.

This clonotype showed up many times. J is TRBJ1-4 and V is TRBV7-8; 7 bases match TRBD1. The germline CDR1 and CDR2 sequences are SGHVS and FQNEAQ. This CDR3 is 14 amino acids long. Trimming cost V 5 bases and J 5 bases; bases outside gene matches: 5. The CDR3 DNA sequence: TGTGCCAGCAGCCGGGACAGTCGGAATGAAAAACTGTTTTTT. As protein: CASSRDSRNEKLFF.

The chain links TRBV2 to TRBJ2-5, with unresolved D. Germline-derived CDR1 and CDR2 are SNHLY and FYNNEI. CDR3 size: 14 residues. The V end was cut by 4 bases, the J end by 2 bases, with 11 bases between. For the CDR3, the DNA is TGTGCCAGCAGTGGAACAGACTGGCAAGAGACCCAGTACTTC. Translating it yields CASSGTDWQETQYF.

As regards this clonotype: Possible read error: a much larger clone is one base away. This CDR3 fails to terminate in the conserved phenylalanine or tryptophan, so it likely reflects a read error. The chain couples TRBV28 to TRBJ1-2; 9 bases agree with TRBD1. The V gene end was trimmed by 4 bases and the J gene end by 4 bases; junction bases not matched to a gene: 10. The CDR3 has 16 amino acids. Germline CDR1 MDHEN, CDR2 SYDVKM. Here the CDR3 reads CASSSTKTGGIYGYTY. CDR3 in DNA: TGTGCCAGCAGTTCTACTAAGACAGGGGGAATCTATGGCTACACCTAC.

The J gene is TRBJ1-2, the V gene TRBV19; no firm D call. Germline V gives CDR1 LNHDA, CDR2 SQIVND (reference sequence). The CDR3 loop spans 14 amino acids. V lost 8 bases and J 2 bases, leaving 15 bases between the germline ends. CDR3 nucleotide sequence: TGTGCCAGTTCCTGGCAAGAAGCGAACTATGGCTACACCTTC. Translating it yields CASSWQEANYGYTF. The variable domain in full, with the rest retrieved from reference TRBV19 and TRBJ1-2, is DGGITQSPKYLFRKEGQNVTLSCEQNLNHDAMYWYRQDPGQGLRLIYYSQIVNDFQKGDIAEGYSVSREKKESFPLTVTSAQKNPTAFYLCASSWQEANYGYTFGSGTRLTVV.

The table lists this clonotype with a few counts. The rearrangement joins TRBV29-1 to TRBJ1-1; no reliable D call. The ends were cut back, 3 bases at V and 1 base at J, with 6 bases in the middle. Germline loops: CDR1 SQVTM, CDR2 ANQGSEA. CDR3 length equals 12 residues. The CDR3, as DNA: TGCAGCGTTGACGTTCGGAACACTGAAGCTTTCTTT. Translating gives CSVDVRNTEAFF.

The DNA for the CDR3 is TGTGCCAGCCGTCACTCCAGGGACGCGAACACTGAAGCTTTCTTT. This translates into CASRHSRDANTEAFF. The chain uses TRBV6-2 or TRBV6-3 and TRBJ1-1; D perhaps matches TRBD1 (5 bases). V was trimmed by 8 bases and J by 1 base, leaving 17 bases between them. Germline CDR1 MNHEY, CDR2 SVGEGT. The CDR3 length is 15 residues.

V usage is TRBV7-6 and J usage is TRBJ1-1; D remains unclear. The germline gives CDR1 SGHVS, CDR2 FNYEAQ. The length of the CDR3 is 16 residues. V lost 2 bases and J lost 5, with 18 bases in between. CDR3 residues: CASSLLKRMLGTEAFF. CDR3 nucleotides: TGTGCCAGCAGCTTATTAAAGCGGATGTTGGGGACTGAAGCTTTCTTT.

The V gene is TRBV10-3, the J gene TRBJ1-2, with a possible D match to TRBD1 (5 bases). This CDR3 has 14 residues. The V and J ends lost 4 bases and 0 bases respectively, with 9 bases between them. Germline-derived CDR1 and CDR2 are ENHRY and SYGVKD. CDR3 bases: TGTGCCATCAGTGCGGTGGGGCCTAACTATGGCTACACCTTC. Its protein product is CAISAVGPNYGYTF.

This clonotype has a handful of counts. The chain has TRBV6-2 or TRBV6-3 and TRBJ1-1, with TRBD1 as a possible D gene (5 bases). V dropped 0 bases and J dropped 3 bases, with 14 bases sitting between them. The germline CDR1 and CDR2 sequences are MNHEY and SVGEGT. The CDR3 contains 16 residues. The CDR3 reads CASSYSIREGDTEAFF. The DNA of the CDR3 is TGTGCCAGCAGTTACTCGATCAGGGAAGGGGACACTGAAGCTTTCTTT.